The rows below give T cell receptor beta chains drawn from one sample of a study of CD8 T cells in Susac syndrome. TCRdb itself ran the immunoSEQ multiplex PCR reads through MiXCR, one entry per CDR3 protein. Among more than 65,000 distinct CDR3 sequences, about 95% were seen once, and the ten largest hold 0.24%. Sample: CD8+ T cells from PBMCs. The source of these receptors is a human donor in good health. CDR3s include the opening cysteine and the closing phenylalanine or tryptophan. D genes are given only for firm matches. Where a row states a size, it is once, few, many or the class of an expanded clone; other rows omit it.

cdr3_length	v_call	clone_size	j_call	d_call	cdr3_aa	cdr3_nt
17	TRBV3-1	NA	TRBJ2-3	TRBD2	CASSQDLRLAVTDTQYF	TGTGCCAGCAGCCAAGATTTAAGACTAGCCGTCACAGATACGCAGTATTTT
16	TRBV4-1	NA	TRBJ2-1	TRBD2	CASSQGRTSGSLEQFF	TGCGCCAGCAGCCAAGGCAGGACTAGCGGCTCACTTGAGCAGTTCTTC
15	TRBV7-8	NA	TRBJ1-1	TRBD1	CASSPEGTVGTEAFF	TGTGCCAGCAGCCCGGAGGGGACAGTGGGCACTGAAGCTTTCTTT
14	TRBV13	NA	TRBJ2-7	NA	CASSFSAGSYEQYF	TGTGCCAGCAGCTTTTCGGCAGGCTCCTACGAGCAGTACTTC
14	TRBV28	NA	TRBJ1-5	NA	CASGGNGFNQPQHF	TGTGCCAGCGGAGGTAACGGTTTCAATCAGCCCCAGCATTTT
18	TRBV4-1	NA	TRBJ2-7	TRBD2	CASSQAGTSGGPAYEQYF	TGCGCCAGCAGCCAAGCAGGGACTAGCGGGGGCCCAGCGTACGAGCAGTACTTC
12	TRBV29-1	once	TRBJ2-6	NA	CSVHPGANVLTF	TGCAGCGTTCACCCTGGGGCCAACGTCCTGACTTTC
15	TRBV4-3	NA	TRBJ1-2	NA	CASSQGGEANYGYTF	TGCGCCAGCAGCCAAGGGGGGGAAGCTAACTATGGCTACACCTTC
19	TRBV9	once	TRBJ1-3	NA	CASSGYGRIGGLAGNTIYF	TGTGCCAGCAGCGGATACGGACGAATTGGGGGACTTGCTGGAAACACCATATATTTT
14	TRBV14	NA	TRBJ1-2	NA	CASSPTGPHYGYTF	TGTGCCAGCAGCCCTACAGGTCCCCACTATGGCTACACCTTC